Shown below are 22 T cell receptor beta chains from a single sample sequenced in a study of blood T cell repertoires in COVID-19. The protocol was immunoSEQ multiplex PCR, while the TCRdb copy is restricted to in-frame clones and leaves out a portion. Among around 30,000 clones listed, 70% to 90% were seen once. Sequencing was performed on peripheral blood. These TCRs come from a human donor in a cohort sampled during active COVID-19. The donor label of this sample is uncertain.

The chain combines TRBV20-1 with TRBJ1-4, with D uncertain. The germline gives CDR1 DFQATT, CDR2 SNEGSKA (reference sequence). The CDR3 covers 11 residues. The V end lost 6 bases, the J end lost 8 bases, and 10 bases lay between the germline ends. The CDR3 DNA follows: TGCAGTGCACCTACGGGGGAAAAACTGTTTTTT. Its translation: CSAPTGEKLFF.

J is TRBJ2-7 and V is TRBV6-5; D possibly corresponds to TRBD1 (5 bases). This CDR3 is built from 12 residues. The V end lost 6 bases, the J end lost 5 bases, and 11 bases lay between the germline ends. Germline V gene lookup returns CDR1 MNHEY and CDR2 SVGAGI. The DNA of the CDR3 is TGTGCCAGCAGGAAAGACAGCCACGAGCAGTACTTC. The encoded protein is CASRKDSHEQYF.

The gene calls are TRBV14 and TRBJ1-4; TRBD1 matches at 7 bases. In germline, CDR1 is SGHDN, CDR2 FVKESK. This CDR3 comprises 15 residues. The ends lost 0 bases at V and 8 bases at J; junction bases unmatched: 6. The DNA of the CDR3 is TGTGCCAGCAGCCAAGAAGGGGGCCCCGGAGAAAAACTGTTTTTT. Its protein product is CASSQEGGPGEKLFF.

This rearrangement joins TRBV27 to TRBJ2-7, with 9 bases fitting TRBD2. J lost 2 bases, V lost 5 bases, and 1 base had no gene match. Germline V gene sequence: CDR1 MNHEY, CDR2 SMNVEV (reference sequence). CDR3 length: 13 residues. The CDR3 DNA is TGTGCCAGCAGTCTAGCGGGAACCTACGAGCAGTACTTC. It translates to CASSLAGTYEQYF.

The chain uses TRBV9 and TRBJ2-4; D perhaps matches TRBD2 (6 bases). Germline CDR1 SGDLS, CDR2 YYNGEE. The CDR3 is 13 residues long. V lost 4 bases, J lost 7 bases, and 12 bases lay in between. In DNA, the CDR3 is TGTGCCAGCAGCATCCGGGACTCCAACATTCAGTACTTC. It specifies CASSIRDSNIQYF.

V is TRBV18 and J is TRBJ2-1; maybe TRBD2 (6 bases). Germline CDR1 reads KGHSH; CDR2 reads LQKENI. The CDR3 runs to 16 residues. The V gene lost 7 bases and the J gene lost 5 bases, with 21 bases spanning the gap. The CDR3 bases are TGTGCCAGCTTTTCCCTCCTCTCTAGCGCCCACAATGAGCAGTTCTTC. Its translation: CASFSLLSSAHNEQFF.

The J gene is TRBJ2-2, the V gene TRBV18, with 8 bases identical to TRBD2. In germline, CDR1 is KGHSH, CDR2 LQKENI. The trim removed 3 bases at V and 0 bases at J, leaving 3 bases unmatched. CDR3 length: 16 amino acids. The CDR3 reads CASSPMGLANTGELFF. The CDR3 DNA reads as TGTGCCAGCTCACCCATGGGACTAGCGAACACCGGGGAGCTGTTTTTT.

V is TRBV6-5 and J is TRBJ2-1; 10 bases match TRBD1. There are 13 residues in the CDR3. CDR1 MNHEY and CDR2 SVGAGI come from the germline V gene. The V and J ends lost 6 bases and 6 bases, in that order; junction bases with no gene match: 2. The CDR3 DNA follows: TGTGCCAGCAGCCGGGACAGGGGCAATGAGCAGTTCTTC. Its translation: CASSRDRGNEQFF.

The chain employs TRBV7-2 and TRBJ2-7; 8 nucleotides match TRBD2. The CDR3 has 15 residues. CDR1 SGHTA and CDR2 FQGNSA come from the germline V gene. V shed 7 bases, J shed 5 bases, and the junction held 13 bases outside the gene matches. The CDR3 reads CASTLLASGPNEQYF. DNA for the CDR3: TGTGCCAGCACACTATTGGCTAGCGGGCCTAACGAGCAGTACTTC.

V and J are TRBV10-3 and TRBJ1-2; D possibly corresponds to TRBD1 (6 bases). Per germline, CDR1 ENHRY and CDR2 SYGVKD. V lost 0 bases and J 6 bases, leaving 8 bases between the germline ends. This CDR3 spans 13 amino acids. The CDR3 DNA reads TGTGCCATCAGTGAGTCGCCAGGGGATGGCTACACCTTC. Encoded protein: CAISESPGDGYTF.

CDR3 bases: TGCGCCAGCAGCTCTAGCGGGAGCTCCTACAATGAGCAGTTCTTC. Protein sequence: CASSSSGSSYNEQFF. The rearrangement links TRBV5-1 to TRBJ2-1; 10 bases align to TRBD2. This CDR3 region has 15 residues. J was trimmed by 0 bases and V by 3 bases; bases with no gene match: 0. The germline gives CDR1 SGHRS, CDR2 YFSETQ.

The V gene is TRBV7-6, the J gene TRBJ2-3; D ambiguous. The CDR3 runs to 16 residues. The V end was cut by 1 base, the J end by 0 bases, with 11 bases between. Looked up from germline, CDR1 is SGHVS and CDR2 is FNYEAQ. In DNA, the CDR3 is TGTGCCAGCAGCTTAGAGTTGGCGGAAAGCACAGATACGCAGTATTTT. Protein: CASSLELAESTDTQYF.

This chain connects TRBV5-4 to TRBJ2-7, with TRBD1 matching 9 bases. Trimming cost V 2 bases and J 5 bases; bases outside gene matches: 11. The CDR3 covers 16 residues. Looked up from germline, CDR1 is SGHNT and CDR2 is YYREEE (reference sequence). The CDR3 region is CASSFRRRTGGNEQYF. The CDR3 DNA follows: TGTGCCAGCAGCTTTCGTAGAAGAACAGGGGGCAACGAGCAGTACTTC.

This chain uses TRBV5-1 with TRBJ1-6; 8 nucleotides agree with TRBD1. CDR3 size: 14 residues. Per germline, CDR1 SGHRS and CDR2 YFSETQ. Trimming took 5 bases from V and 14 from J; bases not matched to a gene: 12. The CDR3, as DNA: TGCGCCAGCAGTTCGGGACAGGTCCCCCCGTCCCTCCACTTT. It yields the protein CASSSGQVPPSLHF.

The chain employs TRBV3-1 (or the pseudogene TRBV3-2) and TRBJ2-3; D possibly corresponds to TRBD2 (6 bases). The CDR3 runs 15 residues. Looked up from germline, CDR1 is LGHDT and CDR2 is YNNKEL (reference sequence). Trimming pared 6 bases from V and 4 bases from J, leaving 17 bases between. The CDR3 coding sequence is TGTGCCAGCAGGGCCCGGGGGAAAGAACCAGATACGCAGTATTTT. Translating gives CASRARGKEPDTQYF.

The CDR3 region has the DNA TGTGCCAGCAGCAAAACTGAGCGGGAGTTTAGTAATGAGCAGTTCTTC. Its translation is CASSKTEREFSNEQFF. The V call is TRBV21-1, the J call TRBJ2-1; the table's D call TRBD2 went unverified against the DNA. TRBV21-1 is a documented pseudogene. The CDR3 consists of 16 residues.

The CDR3 protein is CASSVGMLERATQYF. The DNA for the CDR3 is TGTGCCAGCAGCGTAGGAATGCTTGAGAGGGCTACGCAGTATTTT. The chain carries TRBV9 and TRBJ2-3, with TRBD2 as a possible D gene (5 bases). Germline loops: CDR1 SGDLS, CDR2 YYNGEE. The length of the CDR3 is 15 residues. Trimming removed 0 bases at V and 8 bases at J, with 16 bases between.

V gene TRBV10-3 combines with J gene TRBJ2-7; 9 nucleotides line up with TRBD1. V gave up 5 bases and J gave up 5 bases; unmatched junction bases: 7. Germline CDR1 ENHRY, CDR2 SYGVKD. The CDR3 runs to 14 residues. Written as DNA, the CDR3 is TGTGCCATCAGTACCAGGGACAGGGAAAACGAGCAGTACTTC. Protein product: CAISTRDRENEQYF.

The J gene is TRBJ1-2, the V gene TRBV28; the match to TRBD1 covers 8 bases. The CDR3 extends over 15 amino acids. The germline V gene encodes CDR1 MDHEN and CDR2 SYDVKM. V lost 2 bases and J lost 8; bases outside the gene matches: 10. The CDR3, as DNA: TGTGCCAGCAGTTTACGGACAGGGCCGGTGGCGGGCTACACCTTC. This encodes CASSLRTGPVAGYTF.

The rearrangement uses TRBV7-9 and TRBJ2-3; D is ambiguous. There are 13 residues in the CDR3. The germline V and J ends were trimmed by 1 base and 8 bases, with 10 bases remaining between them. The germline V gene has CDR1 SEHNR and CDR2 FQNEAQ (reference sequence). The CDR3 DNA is TGTGCCAGCAGCTTAGACCAACGGAGTACGCAGTATTTT. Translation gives CASSLDQRSTQYF.

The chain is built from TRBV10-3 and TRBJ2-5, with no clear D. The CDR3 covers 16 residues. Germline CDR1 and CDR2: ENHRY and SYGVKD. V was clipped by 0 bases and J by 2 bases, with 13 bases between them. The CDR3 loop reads CAISESETGQQETQYF. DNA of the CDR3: TGTGCCATCAGTGAGTCGGAGACTGGCCAACAAGAGACCCAGTACTTC.

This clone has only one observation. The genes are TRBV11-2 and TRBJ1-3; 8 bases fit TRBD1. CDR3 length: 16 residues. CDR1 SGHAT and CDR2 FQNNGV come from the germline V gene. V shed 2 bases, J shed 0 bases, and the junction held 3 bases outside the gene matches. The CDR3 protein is CASSLYRGFSGNTIYF. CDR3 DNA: TGTGCCAGCAGCTTATACAGGGGGTTCTCTGGAAACACCATATATTTT. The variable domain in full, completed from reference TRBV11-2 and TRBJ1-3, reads EAGVAQSPRYKIIEKRQSVAFWCNPISGHATLYWYQQILGQGPKLLIQFQNNGVVDDSQLPKDRFSAERLKGVDSTLKIQPAKLEDSAVYLCASSLYRGFSGNTIYFGEGSWLTVV.